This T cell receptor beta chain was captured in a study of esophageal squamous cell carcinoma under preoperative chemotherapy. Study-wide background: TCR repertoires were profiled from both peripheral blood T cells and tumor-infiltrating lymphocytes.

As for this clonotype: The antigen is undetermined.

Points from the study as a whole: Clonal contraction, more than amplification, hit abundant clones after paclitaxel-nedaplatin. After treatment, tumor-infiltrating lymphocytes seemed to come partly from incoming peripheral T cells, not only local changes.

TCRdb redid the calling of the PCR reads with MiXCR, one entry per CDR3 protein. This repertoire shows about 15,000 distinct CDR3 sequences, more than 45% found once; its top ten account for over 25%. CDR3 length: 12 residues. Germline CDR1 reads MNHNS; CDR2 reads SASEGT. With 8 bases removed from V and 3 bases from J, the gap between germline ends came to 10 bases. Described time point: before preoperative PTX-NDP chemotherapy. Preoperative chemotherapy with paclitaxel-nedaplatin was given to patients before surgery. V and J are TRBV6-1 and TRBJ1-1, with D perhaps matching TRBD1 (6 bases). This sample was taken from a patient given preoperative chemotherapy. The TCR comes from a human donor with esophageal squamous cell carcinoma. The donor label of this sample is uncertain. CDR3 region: CASGGQYTEAFF. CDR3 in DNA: TGTGCCAGCGGTGGACAGTACACTGAAGCTTTCTTT.